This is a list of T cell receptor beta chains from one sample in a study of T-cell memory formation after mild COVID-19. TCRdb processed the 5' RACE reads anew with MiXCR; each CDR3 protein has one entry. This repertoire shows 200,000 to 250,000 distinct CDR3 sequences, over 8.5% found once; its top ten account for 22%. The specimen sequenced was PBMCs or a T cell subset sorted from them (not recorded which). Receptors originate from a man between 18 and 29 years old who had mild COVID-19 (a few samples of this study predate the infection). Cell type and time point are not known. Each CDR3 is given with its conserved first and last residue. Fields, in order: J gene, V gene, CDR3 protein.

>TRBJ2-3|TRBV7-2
CASSLVVGGPDTQYF
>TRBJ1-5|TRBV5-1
CASSPGQGAGQPQHF
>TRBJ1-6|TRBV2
CATAGNSPLHF
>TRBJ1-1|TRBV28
CASTIFGVVTEAFF
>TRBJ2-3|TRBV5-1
CASSLGQTLTDTQYF
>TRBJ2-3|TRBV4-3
CASSQRGGPTDTQYF
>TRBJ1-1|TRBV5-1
CASSLGDRWNTEAFF
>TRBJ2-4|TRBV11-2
CASWGDGIQYF
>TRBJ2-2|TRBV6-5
CASSPLDRGFPGELFF
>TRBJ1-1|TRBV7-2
CASSLYTNTEAFF
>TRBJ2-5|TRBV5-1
CASSLAGAPQETQYF
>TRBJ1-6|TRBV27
CATGLLNSPLHF
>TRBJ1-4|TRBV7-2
CASSSRWQGRGELFF
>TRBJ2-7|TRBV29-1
CSAAGHTYEQYF
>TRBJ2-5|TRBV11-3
CAGEGRGETQYF
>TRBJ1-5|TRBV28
CASSLFSTVNQPQHF
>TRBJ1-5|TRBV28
CASGELTGAGNQPQHF
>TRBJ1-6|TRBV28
CASSPSISNSPLHF
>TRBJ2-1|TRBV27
CASSLSSGGAYNEQFF
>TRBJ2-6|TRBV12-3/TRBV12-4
CASSSIQISGANVLTF
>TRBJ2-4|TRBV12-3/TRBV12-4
CASSLDSGTKNIQYF
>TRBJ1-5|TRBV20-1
CSASVGPSNQPQHF
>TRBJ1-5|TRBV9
CASSAQGARNQPQHF
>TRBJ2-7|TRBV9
CASSALDGVFYEQYF
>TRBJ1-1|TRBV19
CASRTGTSNTEAFF
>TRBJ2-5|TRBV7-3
CASSLGLTSGGGETQYF
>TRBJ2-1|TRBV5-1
CASSLDPVRDRDNEQFF
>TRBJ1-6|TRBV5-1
CASSLGRGNSPLHF
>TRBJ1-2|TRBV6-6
CASSYPAESSGGYTF
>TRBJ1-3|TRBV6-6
CASSYTFSRTGGNTIYF
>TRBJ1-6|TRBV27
CASSPARNSPLHF
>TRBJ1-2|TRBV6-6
CASSTDRTYGYTF
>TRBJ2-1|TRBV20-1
CSASTSGANEQFF
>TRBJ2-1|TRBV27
CASSFQSESNEQFF
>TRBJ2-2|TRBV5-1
CASSPTSGGANTGELFF
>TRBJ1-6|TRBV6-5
CASSRDRKTYNSPLHF
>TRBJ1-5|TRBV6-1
CASSPGYNQRQHF
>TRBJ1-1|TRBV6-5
CASTTKSGVRNTEAFF
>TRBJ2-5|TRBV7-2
CASQGGDRETQYF
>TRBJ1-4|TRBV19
CASSRQGTAELFF
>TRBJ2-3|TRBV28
CASSRGENTQYF
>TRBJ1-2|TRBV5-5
CASSPRGPGSPPYGYTF
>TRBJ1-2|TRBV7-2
CASSLFLGRLTNYGYTF
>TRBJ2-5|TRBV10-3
CASAGRQETQYF
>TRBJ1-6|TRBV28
CASSSPVKKDSPLHF
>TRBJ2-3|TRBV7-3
CASSETGGTDTQYF
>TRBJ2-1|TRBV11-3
CASSLDQGGSGAYNEQFF
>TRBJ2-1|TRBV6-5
CASSSITGSSYNEQFF
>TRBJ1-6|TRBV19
CASRYEPTPTINNSPLHF
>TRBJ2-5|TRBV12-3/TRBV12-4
CASTPGAGRTQYF
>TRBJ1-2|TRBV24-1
CATGSGSYGYTF
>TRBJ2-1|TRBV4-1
CASSQGRLRGGSSYNEQFF
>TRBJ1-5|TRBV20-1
CSARGTTSNQPQHF
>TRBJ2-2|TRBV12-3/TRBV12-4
CASNGQTNTGELFF
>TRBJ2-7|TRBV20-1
CSARAGTSSYEQYF
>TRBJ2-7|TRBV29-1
CSVNRGGYEQYF
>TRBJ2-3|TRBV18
CASSPRGGAETDTQYF